This TCR beta chain was captured by sequencing in a study of cytomegalovirus exposure and HLA in healthy donors. Use of 60 Vbeta and 13 Jbeta primers characterized the PCR. This table comes from immunoSEQ multiplex PCR, and its TCRdb copy is limited to in-frame clones, with some not included. This sample yields some 120,000 clones, of which under 85% are seen a single time; 1.5% to 2% belongs to the top ten. The V segment lost 5 bases and the J segment 3 bases; nucleotides outside the gene matches: 3. CDR1 SEHNR and CDR2 FQNEAQ come from the germline V gene (reference sequence). The CDR3 totals 14 residues.

The V call is TRBV7-9, the J call TRBJ1-4; 7 bases agree with TRBD1. This TCR was recovered from a woman under 30 in good health and CMV-seronegative. Sequenced sample: PBMCs. The CDR3 DNA is TGTGCCAGCAGCCTCGGGACAGCTAATGAAAAACTGTTTTTT. This codes for CASSLGTANEKLFF.